This TCR beta chain originates from a study of CD8 T cells in Susac syndrome. An input of roughly 0.5 to 1 ug of RNA was subjected to reverse transcription using random hexamers. TCRdb re-analysed the immunoSEQ multiplex PCR reads in MiXCR, keeping a single row per CDR3 protein. This table has fewer than 80,000 distinct CDR3 sequences, approximately 95% appearing once. The CDR3 loop spans 14 amino acids. With V trimmed by 4 bases and J by 2 bases, 8 bases remained unmatched. Germline V CDR1 and CDR2: GTSNPN, SVGIG (reference sequence). TCR beta from blood CD8+ and CD4+ T cells was sequenced. The sample taken for sequencing was CD8+ T cells from PBMCs. This TCR came from a human donor in good health. This rearrangement joins TRBV30 to TRBJ2-7, with TRBD1 matching 7 bases. This CDR3 reads CAWTWTGNAYEQYF. Written as DNA, the CDR3 is TGTGCCTGGACTTGGACAGGAAACGCCTACGAGCAGTACTTC.